Following are 7 T cell receptor beta chains from one sample sequenced in a study of CD8 T cells in ankylosing spondylitis listed by TCRdb under 2017. Receptor libraries were prepared by 5' RACE. The listed sequencing device is Illumina HiSeq 2500. TCRdb handled the public reads itself, with Q25 trimming in fastp and clone calling in MiXCR, and kept productive beta chains. Every entry covers one CDR3 protein and lists the most common genes and DNA from its rows. The sample table lists approximately 220,000 distinct CDR3 sequences, roughly 24% of them with a count of one. Together, the top ten hold about 6.9% of the sample. Sequencing was performed on blood, either unsorted or a sorted T cell fraction (not recorded which). The receptor set was obtained from a male donor with ankylosing spondylitis or in good health (not recorded which).

This clonotype was counted many times. The chain combines TRBV6-1 with TRBJ1-1; 7 bases line up with TRBD1. The CDR3 sequence is 14 residues long. J gave up 1 base and V 4 bases, and 3 bases lay outside the gene matches. Germline loops: CDR1 MNHNS, CDR2 SASEGT. CDR3 in amino acids: CASSARTGNTEAFF. The CDR3 region has the DNA TGTGCCAGCAGTGCCAGGACAGGGAACACTGAAGCTTTCTTT.

The CDR3 DNA sequence: TGTGCCAGCAATTGGGGGCCTGAATTTCAAGAGACCCAGTACTTC. Protein: CASNWGPEFQETQYF. V is TRBV21-1 and J is TRBJ2-5; the table names TRBD1, a call not compared with the DNA. TRBV21-1 corresponds to a pseudogene. The CDR3 spans 15 residues.

This CDR3 is CASSSDGRGREQFF. The CDR3 nucleotides are TGTGCCAGCAGCTCCGACGGCAGGGGGCGTGAGCAGTTCTTC. This sequence joins TRBV7-6 and TRBJ2-1; 8 nucleotides agree with TRBD1. This CDR3 spans 14 amino acids. The ends lost 4 bases at V and 9 bases at J; junction bases unmatched: 8. CDR1 and CDR2 (germline): SGHVS, FNYEAQ.

This clonotype was counted ten times or more. V gene TRBV4-2 combines with J gene TRBJ2-1, with TRBD2 matching over 12 bases. Germline loops: CDR1 LGHNA, CDR2 YNFKEQ. The CDR3 consists of 16 residues. Losses at the gene ends were 4 bases for V and 2 bases for J; bases not matched to a gene: 3. CDR3 bases: TGTGCCAGCAGCCCCCGGACTAGCGGGGCCTACAATGAGCAGTTCTTC. Its protein is CASSPRTSGAYNEQFF.

This sequence joins TRBV5-1 and TRBJ1-1; D unresolved. The germline V and J ends were trimmed by 3 bases and 0 bases, with 9 bases remaining between them. Per germline, CDR1 SGHRS and CDR2 YFSETQ. This CDR3 is built from 14 residues. CDR3: CASSSKMVNTEAFF. CDR3 DNA sequence: TGCGCCAGCAGCTCTAAAATGGTGAACACTGAAGCTTTCTTT.

The V and J genes are TRBV29-1 and TRBJ1-2; no firm D call. Germline V gene sequence: CDR1 SQVTM, CDR2 ANQGSEA. V lost 5 bases and J 2 bases, leaving 12 bases between the germline ends. This CDR3 is 13 amino acids long. The CDR3 sequence is CSVTVGSNYGYTF. CDR3 nucleotides: TGCAGCGTTACGGTTGGTTCGAACTATGGCTACACCTTC.

J is TRBJ2-7 and V is TRBV5-1; D is unclear. The germline CDR1 and CDR2 sequences are SGHRS and YFSETQ. The ends were cut back, 2 bases at V and 2 bases at J, with 8 bases in the middle. This CDR3 has 13 amino acids. CDR3 in DNA: TGCGCCAGCAGCTTAGTGACAACCTACGAGCAGTACTTC. Translated: CASSLVTTYEQYF.